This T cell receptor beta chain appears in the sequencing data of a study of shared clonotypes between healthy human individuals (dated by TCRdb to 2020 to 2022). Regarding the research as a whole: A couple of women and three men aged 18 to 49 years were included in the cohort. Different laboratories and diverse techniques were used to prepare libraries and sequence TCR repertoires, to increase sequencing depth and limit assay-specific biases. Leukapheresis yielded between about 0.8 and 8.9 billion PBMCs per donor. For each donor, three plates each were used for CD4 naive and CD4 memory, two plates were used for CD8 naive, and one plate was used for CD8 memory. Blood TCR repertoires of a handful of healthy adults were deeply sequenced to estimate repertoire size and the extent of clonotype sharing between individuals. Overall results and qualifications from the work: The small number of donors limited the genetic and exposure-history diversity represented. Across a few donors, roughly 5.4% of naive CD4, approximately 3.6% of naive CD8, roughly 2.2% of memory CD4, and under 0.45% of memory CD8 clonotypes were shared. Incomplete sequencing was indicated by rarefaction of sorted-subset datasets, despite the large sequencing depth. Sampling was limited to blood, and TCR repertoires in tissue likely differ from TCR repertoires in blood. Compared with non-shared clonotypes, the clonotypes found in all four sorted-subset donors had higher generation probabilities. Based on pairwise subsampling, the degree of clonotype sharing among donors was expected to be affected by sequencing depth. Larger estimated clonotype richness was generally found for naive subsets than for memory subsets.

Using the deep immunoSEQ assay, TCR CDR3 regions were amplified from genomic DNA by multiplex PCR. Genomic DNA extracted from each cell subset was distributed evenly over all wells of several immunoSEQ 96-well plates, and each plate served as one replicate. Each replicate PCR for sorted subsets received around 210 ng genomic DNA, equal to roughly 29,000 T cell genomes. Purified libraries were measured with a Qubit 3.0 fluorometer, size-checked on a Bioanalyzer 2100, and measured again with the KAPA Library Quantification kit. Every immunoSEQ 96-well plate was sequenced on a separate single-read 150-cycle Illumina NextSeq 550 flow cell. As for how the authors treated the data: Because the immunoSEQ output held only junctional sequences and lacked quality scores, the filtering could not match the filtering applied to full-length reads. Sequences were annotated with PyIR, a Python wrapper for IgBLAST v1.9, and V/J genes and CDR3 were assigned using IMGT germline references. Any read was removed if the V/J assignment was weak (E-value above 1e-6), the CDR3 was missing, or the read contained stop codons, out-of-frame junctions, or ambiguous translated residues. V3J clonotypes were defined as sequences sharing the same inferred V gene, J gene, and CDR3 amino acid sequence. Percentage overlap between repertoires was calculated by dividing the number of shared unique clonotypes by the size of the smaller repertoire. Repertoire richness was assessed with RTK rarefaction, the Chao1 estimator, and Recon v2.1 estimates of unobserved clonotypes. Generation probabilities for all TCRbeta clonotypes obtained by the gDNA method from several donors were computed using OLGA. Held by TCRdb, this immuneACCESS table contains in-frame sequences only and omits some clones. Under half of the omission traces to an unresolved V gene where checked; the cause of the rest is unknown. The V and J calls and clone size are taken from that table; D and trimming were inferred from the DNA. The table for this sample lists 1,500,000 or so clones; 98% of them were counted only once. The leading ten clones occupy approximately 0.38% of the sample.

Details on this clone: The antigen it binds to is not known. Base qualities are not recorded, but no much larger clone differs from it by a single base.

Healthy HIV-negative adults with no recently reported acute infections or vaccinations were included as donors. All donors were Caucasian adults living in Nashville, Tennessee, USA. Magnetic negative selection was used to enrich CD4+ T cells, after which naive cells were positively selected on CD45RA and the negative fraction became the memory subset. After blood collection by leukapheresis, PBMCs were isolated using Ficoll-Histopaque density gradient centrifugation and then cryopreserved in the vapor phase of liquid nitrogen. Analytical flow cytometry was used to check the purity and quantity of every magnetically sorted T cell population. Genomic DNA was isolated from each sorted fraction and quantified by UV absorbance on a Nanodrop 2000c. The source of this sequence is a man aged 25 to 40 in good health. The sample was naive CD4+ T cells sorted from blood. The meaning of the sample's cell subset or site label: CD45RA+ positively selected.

The CDR3 region has the sequence CASSPRQDGVTEAFF. The DNA reads TGTGCCAGCTCACCGAGACAGGATGGAGTCACTGAAGCTTTCTTT. This sequence uses TRBV18 and TRBJ1-1; TRBD1 is a possible D gene, resting on 6 matching bases. V is clipped by 3 bases and J by 4 bases, and the sequence between their germline boundaries is 15 bases long. The CDR3 has 15 amino acids, counting the end cysteine and phenylalanine. This entry keeps only the CDR3 DNA: 45 bases, framed from base 1. CDR1 and CDR2 are read off the germline V gene as KGHSH and LQKENI.